This TCR beta chain is drawn from a study of blood T cell repertoires in COVID-19. CDR3 length: 16 residues. Germline CDR1 reads MNHNS; CDR2 reads SASEGT. With 4 bases clipped from V and 4 bases from J, the junction kept 5 bases outside the gene matches. Sequencing used immunoSEQ multiplex PCR; TCRdb keeps in-frame clones, though not all of them. The table has approximately 300,000 clones, about 87% seen once. The chain combines TRBV6-1 with TRBJ2-2; 11 nucleotides match TRBD2. The sequenced sample consisted of PBMCs or T cells enriched from blood (not recorded which). This clonotype was sampled from a woman under 40 who had recovered from COVID-19. CDR3 DNA: TGTGCCAGCAGTGCCACACTAGCGGGGGTCACCGGGGAGCTGTTTTTT. Translating it yields CASSATLAGVTGELFF.